The 5 T cell receptor beta chains in this list originate from one sample, sequenced in a study of cytomegalovirus exposure and HLA in healthy donors. The PCR ran on 60 Vbeta and 13 Jbeta primers. The data were produced by immunoSEQ multiplex PCR, yet TCRdb's version contains in-frame clones alone and is incomplete. The table has approximately 220,000 clones, over 75% seen once. The specimen was PBMCs. These receptors all stem from a young man in good health and CMV-seronegative.

The chain couples TRBV28 to TRBJ2-3; 8 positions agree with TRBD2. The germline V gene encodes CDR1 MDHEN and CDR2 SYDVKM. The CDR3 extends over 17 amino acids. The V segment lost 5 bases and the J segment 4 bases; nucleotides outside the gene matches: 14. The CDR3: CASSVHQGLGFADTQYF. CDR3 bases: TGTGCCAGCAGTGTACACCAGGGACTAGGTTTTGCAGATACGCAGTATTTT.

The chain links TRBV6-4 to TRBJ1-1; the D is unclear. V was cut by 4 bases and J by 1 base, with 7 bases left in between. In germline, CDR1 is MRHNA, CDR2 SNTAGT. The CDR3 runs to 13 residues. CDR3: CASSVEGNTEAFF. The CDR3 DNA sequence: TGTGCCAGCAGTGTCGAGGGGAACACTGAAGCTTTCTTT.

This sequence joins TRBV25-1 and TRBJ2-5, with 9 positions matching TRBD1. V lost 3 bases to trimming and J lost 6 bases; unmatched junction nucleotides: 11. Germline loops: CDR1 MGHDK, CDR2 SYGVNS. The CDR3 is 16 amino acids. CDR3 in DNA: TGTGCCAGCAGTGACTCCGGGACAGGGAACGGGAAGACCCAGTACTTC. This codes for CASSDSGTGNGKTQYF.

The chain uses TRBV10-3 and TRBJ2-7, with TRBD2 matching 8 bases. The V gene end was trimmed by 1 base and the J gene end by 5 bases; junction bases not matched to a gene: 7. CDR1 is ENHRY and CDR2 is SYGVKD in the germline V gene. The CDR3 totals 15 residues. The CDR3 is CAISEYTSGGDEQYF. CDR3 coding DNA: TGTGCCATCAGTGAGTATACCAGCGGGGGTGACGAGCAGTACTTC.

The V and J genes are TRBV28 and TRBJ2-1, with D uncertain. Germline V gene data show CDR1 as MDHEN and CDR2 as SYDVKM. Trimming left V 5 bases short and J 7 bases short, with 9 bases between. There are 12 residues in the CDR3. The CDR3 spells CASSGTWNEQFF. The CDR3 nucleotides are TGTGCCAGCAGTGGCACGTGGAATGAGCAGTTCTTC.